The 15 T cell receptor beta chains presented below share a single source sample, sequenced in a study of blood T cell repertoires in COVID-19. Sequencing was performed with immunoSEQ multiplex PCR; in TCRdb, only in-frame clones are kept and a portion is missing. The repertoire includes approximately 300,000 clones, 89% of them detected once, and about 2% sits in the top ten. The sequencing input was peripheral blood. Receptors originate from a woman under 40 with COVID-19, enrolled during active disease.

In nucleotides, the CDR3 is TGTGCCAGCAGCTTACCCCGGACTCTACGGCAGTATTTT. It specifies CASSLPRTLRQYF. This sequence joins TRBV11-2 and TRBJ2-3, with D perhaps matching TRBD2 (5 bases). Trimming removed 2 bases from V and 11 bases from J, with 14 bases in between. Germline CDR1 SGHAT, CDR2 FQNNGV. This CDR3 has 13 residues. Full variable domain (remainder filled in from reference TRBV11-2 and TRBJ2-3): EAGVAQSPRYKIIEKRQSVAFWCNPISGHATLYWYQQILGQGPKLLIQFQNNGVVDDSQLPKDRFSAERLKGVDSTLKIQPAKLEDSAVYLCASSLPRTLRQYFGPGTRLTVL.

The CDR3 region is CASMRDRVNTEAFF. CDR3 nucleotide sequence: TGTGCCAGCATGAGGGACAGAGTGAACACTGAAGCTTTCTTT. The chain links TRBV6-5 to TRBJ1-1; the match to TRBD1 covers 7 bases. With 7 bases clipped from V and 0 bases from J, the junction kept 5 bases outside the gene matches. The CDR3 length is 14 residues. The germline V gene has CDR1 MNHEY and CDR2 SVGAGI.

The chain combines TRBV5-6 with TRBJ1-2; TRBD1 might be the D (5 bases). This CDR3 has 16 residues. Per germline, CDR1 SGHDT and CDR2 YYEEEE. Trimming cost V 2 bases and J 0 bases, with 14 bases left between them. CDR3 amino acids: CASSLSNGGANYGYTF. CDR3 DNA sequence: TGTGCCAGCAGCTTAAGTAACGGAGGGGCTAACTATGGCTACACCTTC.

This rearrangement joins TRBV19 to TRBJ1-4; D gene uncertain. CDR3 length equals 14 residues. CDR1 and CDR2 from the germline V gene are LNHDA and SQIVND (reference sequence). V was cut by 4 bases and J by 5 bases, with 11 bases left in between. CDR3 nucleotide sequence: TGTGCCAGTAGTAACGGGATTGTGAATGAAAAACTGTTTTTT. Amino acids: CASSNGIVNEKLFF.

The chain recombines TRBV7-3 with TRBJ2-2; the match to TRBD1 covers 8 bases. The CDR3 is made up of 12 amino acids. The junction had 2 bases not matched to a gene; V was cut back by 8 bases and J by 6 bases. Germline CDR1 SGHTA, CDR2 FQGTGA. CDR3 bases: TGTGCCAGCTCCAGGGGGCCCGGGGAGCTGTTTTTT. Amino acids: CASSRGPGELFF.

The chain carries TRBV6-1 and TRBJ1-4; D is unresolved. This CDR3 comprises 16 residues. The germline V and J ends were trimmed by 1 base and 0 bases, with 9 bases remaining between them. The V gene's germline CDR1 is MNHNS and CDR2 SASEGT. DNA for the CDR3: TGTGCCAGCAGTGAAGTCTTCGGAGCAACTAATGAAAAACTGTTTTTT. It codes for CASSEVFGATNEKLFF.

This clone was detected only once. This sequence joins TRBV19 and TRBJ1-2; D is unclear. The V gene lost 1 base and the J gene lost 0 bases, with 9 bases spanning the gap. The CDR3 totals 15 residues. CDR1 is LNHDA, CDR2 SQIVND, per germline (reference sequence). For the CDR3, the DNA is TGTGCCAGTAGTATAGGGGTTACTACTAACTATGGCTACACCTTC. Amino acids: CASSIGVTTNYGYTF.

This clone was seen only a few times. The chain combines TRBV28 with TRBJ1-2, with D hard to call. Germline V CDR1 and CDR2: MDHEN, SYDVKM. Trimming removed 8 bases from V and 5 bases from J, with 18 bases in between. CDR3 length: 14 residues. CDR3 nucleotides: TGTGCCAGCGTTCGATCGGACTCCTTATATGGCTACACCTTC. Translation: CASVRSDSLYGYTF.

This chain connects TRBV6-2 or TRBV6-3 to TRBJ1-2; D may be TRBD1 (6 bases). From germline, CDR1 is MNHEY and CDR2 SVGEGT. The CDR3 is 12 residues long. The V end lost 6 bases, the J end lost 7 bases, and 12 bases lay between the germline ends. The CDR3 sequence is CASSSQGFGYTF. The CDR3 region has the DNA TGTGCCAGCAGCTCCCAGGGGTTTGGCTACACCTTC.

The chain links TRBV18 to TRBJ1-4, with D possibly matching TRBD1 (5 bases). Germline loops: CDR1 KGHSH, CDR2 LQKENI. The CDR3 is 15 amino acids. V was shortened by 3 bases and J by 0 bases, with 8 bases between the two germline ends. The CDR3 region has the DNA TGTGCCAGCTCACCCCCGGGGGCAACTAATGAAAAACTGTTTTTT. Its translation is CASSPPGATNEKLFF.

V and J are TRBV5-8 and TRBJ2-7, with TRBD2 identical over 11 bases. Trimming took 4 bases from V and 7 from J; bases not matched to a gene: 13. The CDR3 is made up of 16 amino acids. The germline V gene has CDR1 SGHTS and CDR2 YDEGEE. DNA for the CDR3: TGTGCCAGCAGCCCGCGTCTCACTAGCGGGGGCGATGAGCAGTACTTC. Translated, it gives CASSPRLTSGGDEQYF.

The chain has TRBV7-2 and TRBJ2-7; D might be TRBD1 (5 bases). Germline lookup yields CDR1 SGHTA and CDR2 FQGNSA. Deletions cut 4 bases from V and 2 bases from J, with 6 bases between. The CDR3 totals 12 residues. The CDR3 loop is CASSSGTYEQYF. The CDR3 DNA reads TGTGCCAGCAGCTCAGGGACCTACGAGCAGTACTTC. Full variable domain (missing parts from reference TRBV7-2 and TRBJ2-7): GAGVSQSPSNKVTEKGKDVELRCDPISGHTALYWYRQSLGQGLEFLIYFQGNSAPDKSGLPSDRFSAERTGGSVSTLTIQRTQQEDSAVYLCASSSGTYEQYFGPGTRLTVT.

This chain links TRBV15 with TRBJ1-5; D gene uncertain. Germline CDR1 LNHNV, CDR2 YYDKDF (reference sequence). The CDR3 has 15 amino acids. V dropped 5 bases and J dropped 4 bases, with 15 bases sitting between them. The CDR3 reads CATSERPGRNQPQHF. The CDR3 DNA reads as TGTGCCACCAGCGAACGGCCGGGTAGGAATCAGCCCCAGCATTTT.

The CDR3 DNA reads TGTGCCAGCAGCTATAAAACGGGGAATGAGCAGTTCTTC. This codes for CASSYKTGNEQFF. V is TRBV2 and J is TRBJ2-1, with TRBD2 as a possible D gene (5 bases). The CDR3 runs to 13 residues. The germline V and J ends were trimmed by 6 bases and 7 bases, with 13 bases remaining between them. The germline V gene has CDR1 SNHLY and CDR2 FYNNEI.

The CDR3: CATSRDLNSAAGGEYEQYV. DNA of the CDR3: TGTGCCACCAGCAGAGATCTAAATTCCGCGGCGGGGGGCGAGTACGAGCAGTACGTC. The chain combines TRBV15 with TRBJ2-7; the match to TRBD2 covers 8 bases. CDR3 size: 19 residues. The ends lost 0 bases at V and 4 bases at J; junction bases unmatched: 17. Germline V lookup: CDR1 LNHNV, CDR2 YYDKDF (reference sequence).